This T cell receptor (beta chain) was documented in a study of T cell changes during pregnancy in multiple sclerosis. Sequenced by immunoSEQ multiplex PCR; TCRdb stores in-frame clones only, minus some. The sample yields tens of thousands of clones, roughly 90% seen once. J was trimmed by 5 bases and V by 3 bases; bases with no gene match: 3. CDR1 is PRHDT and CDR2 is FYEKMQ in the germline V gene (reference sequence). This CDR3 is built from 14 residues. V is TRBV13 and J is TRBJ2-5; 10 bases map to TRBD1. The starting material was CD8+ T cells from peripheral blood mononuclear cells, obtained before pregnancy. The source is a female donor with multiple sclerosis, enrolled in a pregnancy study. The CDR3 region has the DNA TGTGCCAGCAGCTTGGGGACAGGGGAGGAGACCCAGTACTTC. It translates to CASSLGTGEETQYF.